The rows below give T cell receptor beta chains drawn from one sample of a study of blood T cell repertoires in COVID-19. Generated by immunoSEQ multiplex PCR, the TCRdb table keeps only in-frame clones and is missing some. The data hold 140,000 or so clones, with more than 65% observed a single time. The sample was peripheral blood. These receptors came from a man in his fifties or sixties with active or convalescent COVID-19. CDR3s leave out the opening cysteine and the closing phenylalanine or tryptophan. Fields, in order: V gene, D gene, CDR3 protein. D genes are given only for firm matches.

>TRBV27|TRBD1
ASRVPGQGPIYEQY
>TRBV24-1|TRBD2
ATSDLGLAGGRETQY
>TRBV24-1|-
ATSDLRGNNEQF
>TRBV19|TRBD1
ASQPGQGGEKLF
>TRBV12-3/TRBV12-4|-
ATTEYMNTEAF
>TRBV29-1|TRBD2
SVSGLGETQY
>TRBV9|TRBD1
ASSAGDSLTGELF
>TRBV7-8|-
ASSLVGMTDTQY
>TRBV7-6|-
ASSLRPRGSNTGELF
>TRBV28|TRBD1
ASNDRVNQPQH
>TRBV14|-
ASSQWGGNTEAF
>TRBV4-3|-
ASSQDFGGYNEQF
>TRBV27|-
ASSFRGALGYT
>TRBV25-1|-
ASSGQGNLYGYT
>TRBV25-1|-
ASTLGGAQETQY
>TRBV13|TRBD1
ASSPRTGSYGYT
>TRBV29-1|TRBD2
SVRGEPGLDEETQY
>TRBV10-3|-
AIKRRGAYGYT
>TRBV18|-
ASSQTVETEAF